This T cell receptor (beta chain) was sequenced for a study of T cell responses to AZD1222 COVID-19 vaccine. V gave up 5 bases and J gave up 1 base, with 9 bases separating them. The CDR3 has 13 amino acids. The germline gives CDR1 SEHNR, CDR2 FQNEAQ (reference sequence). Method: immunoSEQ multiplex PCR; TCRdb's copy keeps in-frame clones and lacks some. In the table there are 150,000 to 200,000 clones, approximately 94% of which are singletons. The origin of this receptor is an adult in good health. This chain uses TRBV7-9 with TRBJ2-7, with TRBD2 as a possible D gene (5 bases). The input for sequencing was peripheral blood, taken on day 0 of AZD1222 vaccination. CDR3 sequence: CASSGLRSYEQYF. The CDR3 DNA is TGTGCCAGCAGCGGACTGAGGTCCTACGAGCAGTACTTC.